Listed here are 3 T cell receptor beta chains from one sample, sequenced in a study of CD8 T cells in ankylosing spondylitis. TCRdb re-called the 5' RACE reads with MiXCR, one entry per CDR3 protein. The sample lists 200,000 to 300,000 distinct CDR3 sequences; more than 20% were seen once. The sample consisted of blood, either unsorted or a sorted T cell fraction (not recorded which). These TCRs come from a male donor with ankylosing spondylitis or in good health (not recorded which).

The chain has TRBV2 and TRBJ2-5; the D is unclear. Germline loops: CDR1 SNHLY, CDR2 FYNNEI. The V gene lost 2 bases and the J gene lost 0 bases, with 10 bases spanning the gap. The CDR3 runs to 15 residues. The CDR3, as DNA: TGTGCCAGCAGTGAAAGGCGCGGTAACCAAGAGACCCAGTACTTC. Protein: CASSERRGNQETQYF.

This clonotype was observed at least ten times. This chain connects TRBV6-4 to TRBJ1-6, with D possibly TRBD1 on 6 matching bases. This CDR3 comprises 14 residues. Trimming left V 6 bases short and J 8 bases short, with 14 bases between. Per germline, CDR1 MRHNA and CDR2 SNTAGT. CDR3 protein: CASRGHGGHSPLHF. CDR3 nucleotide sequence: TGTGCCAGCAGGGGACACGGGGGGCATTCACCCCTCCACTTT.

This clonotype came up a few times. This chain links TRBV10-3 with TRBJ1-1, with 8 bases aligning to TRBD1. Germline V CDR1 and CDR2: ENHRY, SYGVKD. Trimming removed 6 bases from V and 3 bases from J; junction bases left unmatched: 0. There are 12 residues in the CDR3. In nucleotides, the CDR3 is TGTGCCATCAGGACAGGGGACACTGAAGCTTTCTTT. Encoded protein: CAIRTGDTEAFF.